Here is one TCR beta chain with its context. The antigen remains unidentified. The sample originates from a study of T cells after yellow fever vaccination. Looking at the study overall: Preparation of fractions with low cell numbers was performed using SMART-Seq v4 Ultra Low Input. Findings of the study overall: Clones that expanded after primary vaccination mostly reappeared after the booster (over 95% CD4, 80% to 90% CD8). A minor fraction of clonotypes spanned both CD4 and CD8 compartments.

CDR3 length equals 14 residues. Per the germline V gene, CDR1 is SGHRS and CDR2 is YFSETQ. J gave up 3 bases and V 5 bases, and 4 bases lay outside the gene matches. Production of TCR cDNA was by 5'RACE template switching, which also added a universal primer site and UMIs. One entry per CDR3 protein, called by TCRdb with MiXCR from the 5' RACE reads. The sample has 300,000 to 400,000 distinct CDR3 sequences, roughly 4.3% seen once. The receptor's source is a man between 18 and 35 years old who received the YFV17D yellow fever vaccine. The sample consisted of PBMCs, taken 5 days after the yellow fever booster vaccination. The chain uses TRBV5-1 and TRBJ2-2; the match to TRBD2 covers 7 bases. CDR3 sequence (DNA): TGCGCCAGCAGTCCAGCGGGGCACACCGGGGAGCTGTTTTTT. Encoded protein: CASSPAGHTGELFF.